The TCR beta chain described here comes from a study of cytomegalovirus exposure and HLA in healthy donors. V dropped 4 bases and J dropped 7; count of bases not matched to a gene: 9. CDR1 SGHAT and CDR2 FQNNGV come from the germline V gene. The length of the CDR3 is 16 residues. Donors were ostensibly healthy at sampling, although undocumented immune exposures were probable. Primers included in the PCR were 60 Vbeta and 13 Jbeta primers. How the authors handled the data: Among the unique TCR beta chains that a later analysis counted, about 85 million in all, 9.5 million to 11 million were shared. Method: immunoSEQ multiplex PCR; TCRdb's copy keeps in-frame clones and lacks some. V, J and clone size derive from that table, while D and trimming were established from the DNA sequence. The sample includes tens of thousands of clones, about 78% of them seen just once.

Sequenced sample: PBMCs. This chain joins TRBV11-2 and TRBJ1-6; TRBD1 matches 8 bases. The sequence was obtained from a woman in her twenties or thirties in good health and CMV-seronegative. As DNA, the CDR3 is TGTGCCAGCAGCTCCCTCCGACAGGGGCGAAATTCACCCCTCCACTTT. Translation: CASSSLRQGRNSPLHF.